A selection of T cell receptor beta chains follows, all from one sample in a study of blood T cell repertoires in COVID-19. The data were produced by immunoSEQ multiplex PCR, yet TCRdb's version contains in-frame clones alone and is incomplete. The sample holds some 250,000 clones; less than 90% are singletons and the top ten take approximately 4%. Input material: peripheral blood. The receptors were sampled from a man between 60 and 75 years old with acute or convalescent COVID-19. CDR3s include the opening cysteine and the closing phenylalanine or tryptophan.

v_gene: TRBV30; CDR3aa: CAWSGLRGPNEQFF
v_gene: TRBV6-6; CDR3aa: CASSKGQGWGEQYF
v_gene: TRBV19; CDR3aa: CASSPVHGAKNIQYF
v_gene: TRBV5-1; CDR3aa: CASSLGGFGPSTDTQYF
v_gene: TRBV4-3; CDR3aa: CASSHSGTGGYEQFF
v_gene: TRBV20-1; CDR3aa: CSATGNTEAFF
v_gene: TRBV20-1; CDR3aa: CSALSTDTQYF
v_gene: TRBV5-1; CDR3aa: CASSLDDTRIYEQYF
v_gene: TRBV29-1; CDR3aa: CSARTSGRAGELFF
v_gene: TRBV9; CDR3aa: CASSVGGGQVNEQYF
v_gene: TRBV12-1; CDR3aa: CASSQGLAGVHTGELFF
v_gene: TRBV5-4; CDR3aa: CASSTSLAGGYNEQFF
v_gene: TRBV6-6; CDR3aa: CASSYPGWNYGYTF
v_gene: TRBV6-2/TRBV6-3; CDR3aa: CASSRTTGSHRRLTDTQYF